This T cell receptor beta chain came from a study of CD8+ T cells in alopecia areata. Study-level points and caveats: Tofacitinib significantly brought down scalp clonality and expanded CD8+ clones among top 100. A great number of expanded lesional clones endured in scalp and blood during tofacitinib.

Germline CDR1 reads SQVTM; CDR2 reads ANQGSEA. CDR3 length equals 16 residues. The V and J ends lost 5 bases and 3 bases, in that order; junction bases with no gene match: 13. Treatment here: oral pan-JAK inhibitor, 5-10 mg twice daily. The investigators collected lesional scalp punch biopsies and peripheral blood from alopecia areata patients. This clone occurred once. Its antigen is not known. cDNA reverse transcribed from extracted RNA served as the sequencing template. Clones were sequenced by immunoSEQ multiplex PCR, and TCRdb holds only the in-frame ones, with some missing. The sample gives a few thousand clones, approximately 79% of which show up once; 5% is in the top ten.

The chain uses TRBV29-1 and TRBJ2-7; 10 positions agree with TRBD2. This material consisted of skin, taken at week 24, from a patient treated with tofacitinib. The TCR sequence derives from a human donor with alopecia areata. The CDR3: CSVLGKPGTSDYEQYF. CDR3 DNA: TGCAGCGTTTTAGGGAAACCGGGGACTAGCGACTACGAGCAGTACTTC.